These 20 T cell receptor beta chains originate from one sample sequenced in a study of radiation and T cells in renal cell carcinoma (dated by TCRdb to the early 2020s). The sample's time point label is to be understood as: tumor resected at nephrectomy. This specimen's treatment or condition label, interpreted: treatment-naive control, cytoreductive nephrectomy. The library relied on the immunoSEQ multiplex PCR assay. What TCRdb holds here is the immuneACCESS table cut down to in-frame rearrangements. Part of the clones is not present; checked against another copy, under half of the missing clones reflect an unresolved V gene, and the others are unexplained. Recorded for this sample are approximately 5,000 clones; about two thirds of them occurred a single time. About 29% of the sample goes to the ten largest clones. This specimen consisted of tumor tissue, obtained from a patient whose treatment was nephrectomy without radiotherapy. All receptors derive from a human donor with renal cell carcinoma.

The chain combines TRBV30 with TRBJ2-3; 12 bases align to TRBD2. V shed 4 bases and J 4 bases; nucleotides not matched to a gene: 3. The length of the CDR3 is 14 residues. Germline assignment: CDR1 GTSNPN and CDR2 SVGIG (reference sequence). CDR3 sequence (DNA): TGTGCCTGGACCCGACTAGCGGGAGCAGATACGCAGTATTTT. It specifies CAWTRLAGADTQYF.

V and J are TRBV18 and TRBJ1-1, with a tentative D call TRBD1 (5 bases). Deletions cut 4 bases from V and 7 bases from J, with 10 bases between. This CDR3 spans 12 amino acids. The germline V gene encodes CDR1 KGHSH and CDR2 LQKENI. The CDR3 sequence is CASSRQGFEAFF. In DNA form, the CDR3 reads TGTGCCAGCTCACGGCAGGGTTTTGAAGCTTTCTTT.

The chain uses TRBV7-2 and TRBJ1-4, with 12 bases that match TRBD1. Germline CDR1 SGHTA, CDR2 FQGNSA. V shed 4 bases and J 6 bases; nucleotides not matched to a gene: 3. CDR3 size: 15 residues. The CDR3 nucleotides are TGTGCCAGCAGCTCCGGGACAGGGGGCTATGAAAAACTGTTTTTT. It codes for CASSSGTGGYEKLFF.

The V and J genes are TRBV27 and TRBJ2-2; D remains unclear. The V end lost 5 bases, the J end lost 4 bases, and 17 bases lay between the germline ends. CDR1 and CDR2 (germline): MNHEY, SMNVEV (reference sequence). The CDR3 extends over 16 amino acids. The CDR3 sequence is CASSLHRVTPTGELFF. The DNA of the CDR3 is TGTGCCAGCAGTCTGCACCGGGTAACACCCACCGGGGAGCTGTTTTTT.

V is TRBV4-2 and J is TRBJ2-5, with D tentatively TRBD2 (5 bases). The germline CDR1 and CDR2 sequences are LGHNA and YNFKEQ. This CDR3 region has 17 residues. The ends were cut back, 0 bases at V and 1 base at J, with 15 bases in the middle. CDR3 in amino acids: CASSQDSGRTGQETQYF. CDR3 nucleotide sequence: TGTGCCAGCAGCCAAGATTCGGGCCGGACTGGCCAAGAGACCCAGTACTTC.

This chain links TRBV19 with TRBJ2-3; D is perhaps TRBD2 (5 bases). The germline CDR1 and CDR2 sequences are LNHDA and SQIVND (reference sequence). V was trimmed by 7 bases and J by 0 bases, leaving 11 bases between them. The CDR3 extends over 14 amino acids. The CDR3 coding sequence is TGTGCCAGTAAGGAGCGGCATAGCACAGATACGCAGTATTTT. Translated, it gives CASKERHSTDTQYF.

This chain uses TRBV7-8 with TRBJ2-3; possible D gene TRBD2, 5 bases. CDR3 length: 15 amino acids. Trimming left V 3 bases short and J 6 bases short, with 16 bases between. Germline loops: CDR1 SGHVS, CDR2 FQNEAQ. The CDR3 region is CASSFPGISVDTQYF. The CDR3 DNA is TGTGCCAGCAGCTTTCCGGGGATTTCGGTGGATACGCAGTATTTT.

This clone was counted a single time. The rearrangement joins TRBV27 to TRBJ2-1; unclear D gene. This CDR3 contains 16 residues. V lost 3 bases, J lost 0 bases, and 12 bases lay in between. Germline V gives CDR1 MNHEY, CDR2 SMNVEV (reference sequence). The chain's CDR3 is CASSFKGLSSYNEQFF. The DNA of the CDR3 is TGTGCCAGCAGTTTTAAGGGTTTGAGCTCCTACAATGAGCAGTTCTTC.

This clone was observed a single time. J is TRBJ2-5 and V is TRBV4-1; unclear D gene. Germline values: CDR1 MGHRA, CDR2 YSYEKL. This CDR3 region has 15 residues. Trimming stripped 0 bases from V and 4 bases from J, with 12 bases between. CDR3 sequence (DNA): TGCGCCAGCAGCCAAGATTCCAGCCCTCGAGAGACCCAGTACTTC. Protein sequence: CASSQDSSPRETQYF.

This rearrangement joins TRBV5-1 to TRBJ2-4; D perhaps matches TRBD2 (6 bases). The ends were cut back, 0 bases at V and 8 bases at J, with 12 bases in the middle. The germline V gene encodes CDR1 SGHRS and CDR2 YFSETQ. CDR3 length equals 14 residues. This chain's CDR3 is CASSLVLASDIQYF. CDR3 bases: TGCGCCAGCAGCTTGGTACTAGCCTCGGACATTCAGTACTTC.

This chain connects TRBV28 to TRBJ1-4; tentatively, D is TRBD1 (5 bases). Germline lookup yields CDR1 MDHEN and CDR2 SYDVKM. The CDR3 totals 16 residues. V was cut by 3 bases and J by 4 bases, with 15 bases left in between. The CDR3 nucleotides read TGTGCCAGCAGTTTGGCGAAGAAGGGGTTTAATGAAAAACTGTTTTTT. This codes for CASSLAKKGFNEKLFF.

The CDR3 DNA reads as TGCAGCGTTGAGTCGGATCTTGCCTACGAGCAGTACTTC. It is translated as CSVESDLAYEQYF. The rearrangement uses TRBV29-1 and TRBJ2-7; D gene uncertain. Trimming pared 3 bases from V and 2 bases from J, leaving 11 bases between. This CDR3 contains 13 residues. Germline V gene data show CDR1 as SQVTM and CDR2 as ANQGSEA.

By share of the sample, this clone is medium-sized. This rearrangement joins TRBV7-9 to TRBJ1-1; D remains unclear. The CDR3 covers 12 residues. Germline V gives CDR1 SEHNR, CDR2 FQNEAQ (reference sequence). V dropped 3 bases and J dropped 4 bases, with 6 bases sitting between them. The CDR3 nucleotides read TGTGCCAGCAGCTTGAGTATCACTGAAGCTTTCTTT. It codes for CASSLSITEAFF.

The chain joins TRBV30 to TRBJ1-5; 9 bases match TRBD1. V was clipped by 5 bases and J by 7 bases; unmatched bases: 12. The length of the CDR3 is 15 residues. The germline gives CDR1 GTSNPN, CDR2 SVGIG (reference sequence). CDR3: CAWSGTGMVDQPQHF. CDR3 sequence (DNA): TGTGCCTGGTCCGGGACAGGGATGGTGGACCAGCCCCAGCATTTT.

Only one count was recorded for this clone. V is TRBV25-1 and J is TRBJ2-1; D is uncertain. Germline loops: CDR1 MGHDK, CDR2 SYGVNS. This CDR3 has 16 residues. V was trimmed by 1 base and J by 9 bases, leaving 19 bases between them. This chain's CDR3 is CASSESSGGALVEQFF. CDR3 DNA: TGTGCCAGCAGTGAATCTTCGGGCGGAGCTCTGGTTGAGCAGTTCTTC.

The V call is TRBV5-4, the J call TRBJ1-3, with D possibly TRBD1 on 6 matching bases. This CDR3 is built from 15 residues. V lost 4 bases and J 2 bases, leaving 13 bases between the germline ends. Germline CDR1 SGHNT, CDR2 YYREEE (reference sequence). CDR3 bases: TGTGCCAGCAGCCTTACAGGGTACGCTGGAAACACCATATATTTT. Protein: CASSLTGYAGNTIYF.

This clone is labeled large. The chain recombines TRBV28 with TRBJ2-5; TRBD2 matches 9 bases. V was pared by 3 bases and J by 4 bases, with 3 bases of the junction left unmatched. This CDR3 region has 14 residues. In germline, CDR1 is MDHEN, CDR2 SYDVKM. CDR3 protein: CASSFPSGTETQYF. CDR3 sequence (DNA): TGTGCCAGCAGTTTTCCTAGCGGGACAGAGACCCAGTACTTC.

The rearrangement uses TRBV28 and TRBJ2-3, with 10 bases fitting TRBD2. The V segment lost 6 bases and the J segment 2 bases; nucleotides outside the gene matches: 5. The CDR3 runs to 15 residues. Germline CDR1 MDHEN, CDR2 SYDVKM. The CDR3 nucleotides are TGTGCCAGCAGCAGGGGGACTAGCGACACAGATACGCAGTATTTT. Encoded protein: CASSRGTSDTDTQYF.

The rearrangement joins TRBV29-1 to TRBJ1-3, with D perhaps TRBD1 (5 bases). The CDR3 has 14 residues. Trimming shortened V by 4 bases and J by 0 bases, and 10 bases separated the two germline ends. Germline CDR1 reads SQVTM; CDR2 reads ANQGSEA. CDR3 coding DNA: TGCAGCGTTGCGGGGACCAACTCTGGAAACACCATATATTTT. Translated, it gives CSVAGTNSGNTIYF.

The chain joins TRBV7-9 to TRBJ2-5, with D possibly TRBD1 on 6 matching bases. V was cut by 5 bases and J by 0 bases, with 13 bases left in between. This CDR3 has 15 residues. Per germline, CDR1 SEHNR and CDR2 FQNEAQ (reference sequence). CDR3 loop: CASSGKTGNQETQYF. CDR3 nucleotide sequence: TGTGCCAGCAGCGGCAAAACAGGGAACCAAGAGACCCAGTACTTC.